This TCR beta chain was identified in a study of T-cell reconstitution after alpha-beta-depleted transplantation in children. Germline-derived CDR1 and CDR2 are SGHNT and YYREEE (reference sequence). This CDR3 is 14 amino acids long. V lost 4 bases, J lost 4 bases, and 6 bases stayed unmatched. Overall study results and limits: It was newly produced T cells that mostly accounted for T-cell counts and diversity one year after transplant.

This clonotype was counted at least ten times. No antigen is known for it. Preparation of the TCRbeta library was carried out with unique molecular identifiers. One entry per CDR3 protein results from TCRdb running MiXCR on the PCR reads. The data contain about 27,000 distinct CDR3 sequences, 15% to 20% of them singletons. The V gene is TRBV5-4, the J gene TRBJ2-5; 8 bases align to TRBD1. The clonotype originates from a male patient aged 2 to 9 who had a stem cell transplant for acute lymphoblastic leukemia, so the T cells may come from the graft donor. Sequenced here: PBMCs, mostly from graft donor cells, sampled 60 days after TCRalphabeta/CD19-depleted stem cell transplant. The CDR3 protein is CASSQWGTGETQYF. CDR3 nucleotide sequence: TGTGCCAGCAGCCAATGGGGGACAGGAGAGACCCAGTACTTC.